This T cell receptor (beta chain) comes out of a study of a mutant IDH1 vaccine in newly diagnosed glioma. Profiling relied on immunoSEQ multiplex PCR, and the TCRdb table lists in-frame clones only, not all of them. The repertoire holds around 67,000 clones, about 86% seen once, with approximately 4.5% in the top ten. The CDR3 extends over 15 amino acids. Germline V CDR1 and CDR2: LNHDA, SQIVND (reference sequence). Trimming took 1 base from V and 2 from J, leaving 11 bases between them. The time point: baseline, week 1 (first vaccination visit). Treatment specified: pre-vaccination baseline after standard-of-care therapy.

The genes are TRBV19 and TRBJ1-2; D remains unclear. The sequence derives from a woman under 30 with glioma. Some clones in this sample may be carry-over from other donors' samples. The sequencing used peripheral blood mononuclear cells (PBMCs), collected from a glioma patient treated with radiotherapy, temozolomide or both. The CDR3 here is CASSIVGRANYGYTF. As DNA, the CDR3 is TGTGCCAGTAGTATAGTTGGGAGGGCCAACTATGGCTACACCTTC. Combining the CDR3 with reference TRBV19 and TRBJ1-2 gives the whole variable domain DGGITQSPKYLFRKEGQNVTLSCEQNLNHDAMYWYRQDPGQGLRLIYYSQIVNDFQKGDIAEGYSVSREKKESFPLTVTSAQKNPTAFYLCASSIVGRANYGYTFGSGTRLTVV.